Each of the 30 T cell receptor beta chains below was sequenced from the same sample in a study of T cells in Graves' hyperthyroidism and ophthalmopathy. Amplified regions were TCR beta CDR3 sequences from RNA transcripts. Using the HTBI primer set, a first-round RT-PCR was run on the TCR CDR3. TCRdb reanalysed the multiplex PCR reads using MiXCR and keeps one entry per CDR3 protein. The repertoire holds around 660,000 distinct CDR3 sequences, 40% to 55% seen once, with roughly 6.5% in the top ten. Sequencing was performed on peripheral blood or thyroid tissue (not recorded which). These receptors all come from an adult man with Graves' disease, either hyperthyroidism or ophthalmopathy (not recorded which).

In its sample, this clonotype was seen a few times. V gene TRBV5-5 combines with J gene TRBJ1-5, with D uncertain. The CDR3 consists of 15 residues. V was shortened by 2 bases and J by 6 bases, with 15 bases between the two germline ends. The germline gives CDR1 SGHKS, CDR2 YYEKEE (reference sequence). The DNA for the CDR3 is TGTGCCAGCAGCTTCTTTGGGGAAATGGGTCAGCCCCAGCATTTT. Its protein product is CASSFFGEMGQPQHF. Full variable domain (rest looked up from reference TRBV5-5 and TRBJ1-5): DAGVTQSPTHLIKTRGQQVTLRCSPISGHKSVSWYQQVLGQGPQFIFQYYEKEERGRGNFPDRFSARQFPNYSSELNVNALLLGDSALYLCASSFFGEMGQPQHFGDGTRLSIL.

This clonotype was detected many times. The chain links TRBV7-9 to TRBJ1-4; D remains ambiguous. The germline V gene encodes CDR1 SEHNR and CDR2 FQNEAQ (reference sequence). V gave up 3 bases and J gave up 1 base, with 12 bases separating them. The CDR3 is 16 residues long. This CDR3 is CASSFSERGTNEKLFF. Here the CDR3 DNA reads TGTGCCAGCAGCTTCTCTGAGCGTGGAACTAATGAAAAACTGTTTTTT.

On this clonotype itself: Given the absence of the conserved phenylalanine or tryptophan at the CDR3 end, a read error is likely. It is unclear where the CDR3 begins or ends on the DNA, so no DNA is shown, and the CDR3 is as TCRdb lists it. The chain couples TRBV7-9 to TRBJ1-6. Germline CDR1 SEHNR, CDR2 FQNEAQ (reference sequence). The CDR3 extends over 9 residues, inclusive of both ends. This chain's CDR3 is CASSLDGSS.

This clonotype was detected only a few times. The chain joins TRBV20-1 to TRBJ2-7, with 14 positions matching TRBD2. CDR1 and CDR2 from the germline V gene are DFQATT and SNEGSKA (reference sequence). This CDR3 is built from 16 residues. V shed 4 bases and J 3 bases; nucleotides not matched to a gene: 8. CDR3: CSATGLAGARGYEQYF. DNA of the CDR3: TGCAGTGCTACGGGACTAGCGGGAGCCCGGGGCTACGAGCAGTACTTC.

Regarding this clonotype: The junction departs from the called germline gene at one end, perhaps through a read error. The chain has TRBV2 and TRBJ1-1; 7 bases fit TRBD1. Germline V CDR1 and CDR2: SNHLY, FYNNEI. CDR3 length: 12 amino acids. CDR3 region: CVSREGQFEAFF. The CDR3 DNA reads as TGTGTCAGCAGAGAGGGACAGTTTGAAGCTTTCTTT.

The chain is built from TRBV4-1 and TRBJ1-2, with D possibly being TRBD1 (5 bases). The length of the CDR3 is 16 residues. V lost 0 bases, J lost 2 bases, and 13 bases lay in between. The germline CDR1 and CDR2 sequences are MGHRA and YSYEKL. The CDR3 here is CASSQELRAKNYGYTF. DNA of the CDR3: TGCGCCAGCAGCCAAGAACTCAGGGCGAAGAACTATGGCTACACCTTC.

Remarks on this clonotype: This is likely an artifact of a read error, given a far larger clone one base away. The chain recombines TRBV2 with TRBJ2-7; D uncertain. V was cut by 4 bases and J by 6 bases, with 7 bases left in between. The CDR3 totals 11 residues. Germline CDR1 reads SNHLY; CDR2 reads FYNNEI. The CDR3 is CASSAACEQYF. In DNA, the CDR3 is TGTGCCAGCAGTGCCGCCTGCGAGCAGTACTTC.

Points on this clonotype: An end of the junction differs from the germline gene, which may be a read error. The rearrangement links TRBV11-2 to TRBJ1-5; D call uncertain. This CDR3 is 16 amino acids long. Germline values: CDR1 SGHAT, CDR2 FQNNGV. The DNA for the CDR3 is TGCGCCAGCAGCCAAGTCCCGGGGAGGGTAGCTCAGCCCCAGCATTTT. Translation gives CASSQVPGRVAQPQHF.

The chain has TRBV6-1 and TRBJ1-1; unclear D gene. This CDR3 region has 14 residues. The germline gives CDR1 MNHNS, CDR2 SASEGT. The CDR3: CARRFGNMNTEAFF. CDR3 DNA: TGTGCTAGAAGGTTTGGAAATATGAACACTGAAGCTTTCTTT.

About this clonotype: Relative to the germline gene, one junction end is altered; a read error may explain this. The J gene is TRBJ2-7, the V gene TRBV20-1; the match to TRBD1 covers 11 bases. CDR3 length equals 16 residues. Germline assignment: CDR1 DFQATT and CDR2 SNEGSKA (reference sequence). Written as DNA, the CDR3 is TGCAGTACTAGACCGAGGCCGGGACAGGGGGTTTACGAGCAGTACTTC. This encodes CSTRPRPGQGVYEQYF.

This clonotype was picked up a small number of times. The J gene is TRBJ1-1, the V gene TRBV10-3, with D unclear. Germline V gives CDR1 ENHRY, CDR2 SYGVKD. The length of the CDR3 is 13 residues. Between the trimmed V and J ends, which lost 4 bases and 1 base, there was a span of 7 bases. The CDR3 sequence is CAISGGRNTEAFF. Here the CDR3 DNA reads TGTGCCATCAGTGGCGGCCGGAACACTGAAGCTTTCTTT.

The table lists this clonotype with a count of one. A much larger clone is a single base away; this may be a read error. The V gene is TRBV24-1, the J gene TRBJ1-1, with D hard to call. This CDR3 comprises 13 residues. Germline values: CDR1 KGHDR, CDR2 SFDVKD. Trimming removed 8 bases from V and 0 bases from J, with 9 bases in between. CDR3 in amino acids: CATNRGVNTEAFF. Here the CDR3 DNA reads TGTGCCACCAATCGAGGCGTGAACACTGAAGCTTTCTTT.

This chain links TRBV25-1 with TRBJ1-4, with 8 bases lining up with TRBD1. CDR3 length equals 15 residues. Germline V lookup: CDR1 MGHDK, CDR2 SYGVNS. V shed 10 bases and J 5 bases; nucleotides not matched to a gene: 12. The CDR3 here is CATSIPTGENEKLFF. DNA of the CDR3: TGTGCCACCTCGATACCGACAGGGGAGAATGAAAAACTGTTTTTT.

Turning to this clonotype: One base away lies a much larger clone, so this may be a sequencing read error. The chain recombines TRBV7-2 with TRBJ1-1; weak D call: TRBD1 (6 bases). The CDR3 contains 15 residues. CDR1 SGHTA and CDR2 FQGNSA come from the germline V gene. CDR3 sequence (DNA): TGTGCCAGCAGCTTAAGGGGGACATTGAACTCTGAAGCTTTCTTT. Translating it yields CASSLRGTLNSEAFF.

On this clonotype: The junction shows a germline mismatch at one end, possibly a read error. The genes are TRBV14 and TRBJ1-1; TRBD1 aligns across 10 bases. Per germline, CDR1 SGHDN and CDR2 FVKESK. The CDR3 loop spans 13 amino acids. The CDR3 is CVSRGQGSTEAFF. The CDR3 DNA reads as TGTGTCAGCAGGGGACAGGGGAGCACTGAAGCTTTCTTT.

The CDR3 loop is CASSFGQGAAPQHF. The CDR3 DNA sequence: TGTGCCAGCAGCTTTGGACAGGGGGCTGCGCCCCAGCATTTT. V gene TRBV7-9 combines with J gene TRBJ1-5, with 11 bases fitting TRBD1. V trimming: 3 bases; J trimming: 9 bases; junction bases outside the gene matches: 4. Germline V CDR1 and CDR2: SEHNR, FQNEAQ (reference sequence). CDR3 length equals 14 residues.

Comment on this clonotype: One end of the junction varies from germline; a read error may be responsible. This chain joins TRBV12-3 or TRBV12-4 and TRBJ2-7, with D unresolved. The CDR3 length is 8 residues. CDR3 residues: CAVTEQNF. CDR3 DNA sequence: TGTGCCGTAACCGAGCAGAACTTC.

This clonotype appeared many times. The chain is built from TRBV25-1 and TRBJ1-1; 7 positions agree with TRBD1. The CDR3 spans 14 residues. Germline V gene data show CDR1 as MGHDK and CDR2 as SYGVNS. V dropped 2 bases and J dropped 10; count of bases not matched to a gene: 10. In nucleotides, the CDR3 is TGTGCCAGCAGTGAAGGGACACACAGGGGATCAGCTTTCTTT. This translates into CASSEGTHRGSAFF.

This clonotype was picked up a small number of times. This sequence joins TRBV13 and TRBJ1-4, with D perhaps matching TRBD1 (6 bases). V gave up 4 bases and J gave up 7 bases, with 10 bases separating them. Germline CDR1 reads PRHDT; CDR2 reads FYEKMQ (reference sequence). The CDR3 covers 13 residues. DNA of the CDR3: TGTGCCAGCAGCTCGGAGGACAGTGAAAAACTGTTTTTT. This sequence encodes CASSSEDSEKLFF. The full variable domain, rest sourced from reference TRBV13 and TRBJ1-4, is AAGVIQSPRHLIKEKRETATLKCYPIPRHDTVYWYQQGPGQDPQFLISFYEKMQSDKGSIPDRFSAQQFSDYHSELNMSSLELGDSALYFCASSSEDSEKLFFGSGTQLSVL.

In this sample, this clonotype turned up many times. V is TRBV20-1 and J is TRBJ1-6, with D unresolved. Germline CDR1 reads DFQATT; CDR2 reads SNEGSKA (reference sequence). This CDR3 has 12 amino acids. Trimming removed 4 bases from V and 3 bases from J, with 4 bases in between. CDR3 sequence (DNA): TGCAGTGCTACAGGCTATAATTCACCCCTCCACTTT. Its protein product is CSATGYNSPLHF.

Here the CDR3 DNA reads TGCGCCACCAACCTGGGACAGGGGTCGAGTCTCACTGAAGCTTTCTTT. It encodes CATNLGQGSSLTEAFF. The chain couples TRBV10-2 to TRBJ1-1, with 10 bases fitting TRBD1. Losses at the gene ends were 10 bases for V and 4 bases for J; bases not matched to a gene: 15. The CDR3 has 16 residues. Germline lookup yields CDR1 WSHSY and CDR2 SAAADI.

In its sample, this clonotype was seen a few times. This clone may be a read error of a much larger clone one base away. V usage is TRBV29-1 and J usage is TRBJ1-3; 7 bases are a match to TRBD1. J was trimmed by 0 bases and V by 1 base; bases with no gene match: 0. Germline-derived CDR1 and CDR2 are SQVTM and ANQGSEA. There are 14 residues in the CDR3. DNA for the CDR3: TGCAGCGTTGAAGGGACAGGCTCTGGAAACACCATATATTTT. Protein: CSVEGTGSGNTIYF.

This clonotype was seen repeatedly, ten times or more. The rearrangement links TRBV7-3 to TRBJ2-7; 10 nucleotides align to TRBD1. The junction had 4 bases not matched to a gene; V was cut back by 2 bases and J by 3 bases. Germline assignment: CDR1 SGHTA and CDR2 FQGTGA. CDR3 length equals 15 residues. CDR3 nucleotides: TGTGCCAGCAGCTTACCGGGACAGGGGAGCTACGAGCAGTACTTC. It translates to CASSLPGQGSYEQYF.

V gene TRBV10-3 combines with J gene TRBJ1-1; 7 positions match TRBD1. Germline CDR1 ENHRY, CDR2 SYGVKD. This CDR3 has 14 residues. J lost 1 base, V lost 4 bases, and 3 bases had no gene match. The CDR3 DNA is TGTGCCATCAGTGTACAGGGGCGGAACACTGAAGCTTTCTTT. This encodes CAISVQGRNTEAFF.

The chain has TRBV2 and TRBJ1-3; TRBD1 is a possible D gene (5 bases). The CDR3 consists of 14 residues. The germline V gene has CDR1 SNHLY and CDR2 FYNNEI. Trimming took off 4 bases at V and 5 bases at J, with 12 bases between the two ends. The CDR3 DNA is TGTGCCAGCAGTGGGCCGACAGCGCGAAACACCATATATTTT. It is translated as CASSGPTARNTIYF. Filled out from reference TRBV2 and TRBJ1-3, the complete variable domain reads EPEVTQTPSHQVTQMGQEVILRCVPISNHLYFYWYRQILGQKVEFLVSFYNNEISEKSEIFDDQFSVERPDGSNFTLKIRSTKLEDSAMYFCASSGPTARNTIYFGEGSWLTVV.

This chain links TRBV12-3 or TRBV12-4 with TRBJ2-7, with 12 bases matching TRBD2. The CDR3 consists of 18 residues. The junction had 14 bases not matched to a gene; V was cut back by 5 bases and J by 3 bases. The CDR3 coding sequence is TGTGCCAGCAGTGACACGCCGGGGTGGACTAGCGGGAACTACGAGCAGTACTTC. Encoded protein: CASSDTPGWTSGNYEQYF.

CDR3 bases: TGTGCCAGCAGTTTACGAAGGAGCGGTCAGCCCCAGCATTTT. Translating gives CASSLRRSGQPQHF. The chain couples TRBV12-3 or TRBV12-4 to TRBJ1-5; D is ambiguous. The CDR3 is 14 residues long. Trimming shortened V by 2 bases and J by 6 bases, and 11 bases separated the two germline ends.

The chain couples TRBV29-1 to TRBJ2-1; 10 nucleotides agree with TRBD1. This CDR3 has 12 amino acids. With V trimmed by 3 bases and J by 8 bases, 1 base remained unmatched. The germline V gene encodes CDR1 SQVTM and CDR2 ANQGSEA. The CDR3 region is CSVDGTGDEQFF. The CDR3 coding sequence is TGCAGCGTTGACGGGACAGGGGATGAGCAGTTCTTC.

Worth noting for this clonotype: A read error may account for a junction end that differs from germline. The chain couples TRBV7-6 to TRBJ1-6, with D uncertain. Germline values: CDR1 SGHVS, CDR2 FNYEAQ. This CDR3 region has 15 residues. The CDR3 region has the DNA TGTGCCAGCAGCCCATCCCGGGCCCAGAATTCAACCCTCCACTTT. Protein sequence: CASSPSRAQNSTLHF.

This rearrangement joins TRBV19 to TRBJ1-5; TRBD1 matches 7 bases. The CDR3 is 14 amino acids. The J segment lost 3 bases and the V segment lost 7 bases, leaving 6 bases of the junction unmatched. Per germline, CDR1 LNHDA and CDR2 SQIVND (reference sequence). The CDR3 is CASMGQTINQPQHF. The CDR3 nucleotides read TGTGCCAGTATGGGACAGACTATCAATCAGCCCCAGCATTTT.